Below are 4 T cell receptor beta chains sequenced from a single sample in a study of neurological immune-mediated disorders. A single record per CDR3 protein comes from TCRdb applying MiXCR to the 5' RACE reads. Of 53,000 or so distinct CDR3 sequences in the sample, roughly 7.7% were seen once. The time point is: longitudinal time-point 3. Sequencing was performed on PBMCs. These receptors all stem from a woman aged 40 to 50 in good health.

This clonotype was counted between two and nine times. The V gene is TRBV12-3 or TRBV12-4, the J gene TRBJ1-5, with D possibly being TRBD1 (5 bases). Trimming stripped 4 bases from V and 1 base from J, with 17 bases between. CDR3 size: 17 residues. The CDR3 nucleotides are TGTGCCAGCAGTTCGACCGTCCCGGGGGTAAGCAATCAGCCCCAGCATTTT. It encodes CASSSTVPGVSNQPQHF.

At least ten counts were recorded for this clonotype. This chain joins TRBV12-3 or TRBV12-4 and TRBJ1-1; D is undetermined. V shed 2 bases and J shed 2 bases, with 9 bases lying between them. This CDR3 contains 14 residues. In nucleotides, the CDR3 is TGTGCCAGCAGTTTACCCCTGGGAAACACTGAAGCTTTCTTT. Its translation: CASSLPLGNTEAFF.

This clonotype occurred many times. The rearrangement links TRBV29-1 to TRBJ1-2; no clear D gene. Trimming cost V 6 bases and J 0 bases, with 11 bases left between them. CDR1 and CDR2 (germline): SQVTM, ANQGSEA. This CDR3 spans 13 amino acids. CDR3 nucleotides: TGCAGCGTCCGGGGAACCCCTAACTATGGCTACACCTTC. Its translation: CSVRGTPNYGYTF.

This clonotype has at least ten counts. Here the CDR3 reads CASSPSGDYGYTF. CDR3 nucleotides: TGTGCCAGCTCGCCTTCGGGGGACTATGGCTACACCTTC. The chain is built from TRBV18 and TRBJ1-2; maybe TRBD1 (5 bases). The V and J ends lost 6 bases and 3 bases respectively, with 11 bases between them. The germline V gene has CDR1 KGHSH and CDR2 LQKENI. The length of the CDR3 is 13 residues.